This entry lists 5 T cell receptor beta chains sequenced from one sample in a study of a mutant IDH1 vaccine in newly diagnosed glioma. For these receptors, no antigen is known. Some clones are missing from TCRdb's copy, which holds only in-frame ones; the method was immunoSEQ multiplex PCR. The data hold 53,000 or so clones, with over 75% observed a single time. Time point meaning: week 5, during vaccination. The study gave 300 ug of mutant IDH1 20-mer peptide per vaccine dose, with topical imiquimod. The sample was PBMCs, taken from a glioma patient whose treatment included an IDH1 peptide vaccine. The receptors were sampled from a man aged 50 or older with glioma.

The chain carries TRBV5-5 and TRBJ2-1; a weak D match, TRBD1 (5 bases). Trimming left V 0 bases short and J 7 bases short, with 8 bases between. Germline CDR1 is SGHKS and CDR2 is YYEKEE (reference sequence). CDR3 length equals 13 residues. The CDR3: CASSLGGRNEQFF. CDR3 DNA: TGTGCCAGCAGCTTGGGGGGCCGGAATGAGCAGTTCTTC.

In this sample, this clone turned up once. The rearrangement uses TRBV30 and TRBJ2-5, with D tentatively TRBD1 or TRBD2 (5 bases each). V lost 5 bases and J lost 2, with 15 bases in between. This CDR3 is 14 amino acids long. Germline V lookup: CDR1 GTSNPN, CDR2 SVGIG (reference sequence). Here the CDR3 reads CAWSGTPTQETQYF. As DNA, the CDR3 is TGTGCCTGGTCAGGGACGCCAACACAAGAGACCCAGTACTTC.

V usage is TRBV6-1 and J usage is TRBJ2-1; 9 bases match TRBD2. This CDR3 region has 16 residues. The V segment lost 0 bases and the J segment 4 bases; nucleotides outside the gene matches: 4. CDR1 is MNHNS, CDR2 SASEGT, per germline. This CDR3 reads CASSEATSGLYNEQFF. As DNA, the CDR3 is TGTGCCAGCAGTGAAGCGACTAGCGGCCTATACAATGAGCAGTTCTTC.

This rearrangement joins TRBV19 to TRBJ1-1, with a weak D call TRBD1 (5 bases). The germline V gene encodes CDR1 LNHDA and CDR2 SQIVND (reference sequence). This CDR3 comprises 15 residues. The V end was cut by 9 bases, the J end by 8 bases, with 25 bases between. CDR3 residues: CASQLPVTGAREAFF. CDR3 DNA: TGTGCCAGCCAACTCCCCGTAACCGGGGCCAGGGAAGCTTTCTTT.

This chain uses TRBV9 with TRBJ2-5; the D is unclear. Germline V gene lookup returns CDR1 SGDLS and CDR2 YYNGEE. The CDR3 contains 13 residues. Trimming removed 4 bases at V and 1 base at J, with 8 bases between. Here the CDR3 DNA reads TGTGCCAGCAGCTTCCGGTCCCAAGAGACCCAGTACTTC. Translated: CASSFRSQETQYF.